This T cell receptor (beta chain) was found in a study of beta chain features in type 1 diabetes. General study findings and limits: TCRB CDR3 length was moderately but significantly reduced in all four CD4+ subsets of Type 1 diabetes patients. There were fewer insertions and more deletions at the VDJ junctions of type 1 diabetes patients.

As every portion of the isolated RNA was reverse transcribed, the sequencing read expressed TCRB transcripts. Using immunoSEQ multiplex PCR, the repertoire was profiled, and TCRdb retains in-frame clones only, with some absent. The table includes under 300,000 clones, 25% to 30% detected once. Germline V gene lookup returns CDR1 SGHVS and CDR2 FQNEAQ. The V end was cut by 6 bases, the J end by 5 bases, with 10 bases between. This CDR3 has 12 residues. A remark on this clone: Its antigen is unknown.

Every single donor gave one heparinised blood draw, and these averaged roughly 120 mL. The specimen sequenced was central memory CD4+ T cells from blood. This receptor was taken from a man aged 30 to 39 in good health. The chain combines TRBV7-8 with TRBJ2-5, with no clear D. CDR3 residues: CASSSPAETQYF. Here the CDR3 DNA reads TGTGCCAGCAGTTCCCCCGCCGAGACCCAGTACTTC. The full variable domain, its missing parts supplied by reference TRBV7-8 and TRBJ2-5, is GAGVSQSPRYKVAKRGQDVALRCDPISGHVSLFWYQQALGQGPEFLTYFQNEAQLDKSGLPSDRFFAERPEGSVSTLKIQRTQQEDSAVYLCASSSPAETQYFGPGTRLLVL.